The 7 T cell receptor beta chains reported below all come from one sample, sequenced in a study of early T cells in non-severe SARS-CoV-2 infection. TCRdb fed the 5' RACE reads into MiXCR, producing one record per CDR3 protein. The table records about 26,000 distinct CDR3 sequences, about 5.1% of them present only once. The sequenced material came from whole blood. Source of these receptors: an adult who was a healthcare worker with PCR-confirmed SARS-CoV-2 infection or an uninfected control (not recorded which).

The table lists this clonotype with many counts. The V gene is TRBV5-6, the J gene TRBJ1-1; 9 nucleotides agree with TRBD1. The CDR3 totals 15 residues. The V gene end was trimmed by 3 bases and the J gene end by 1 base; junction bases not matched to a gene: 4. Germline V lookup: CDR1 SGHDT, CDR2 YYEEEE. CDR3 in amino acids: CASSWGTGRNTEAFF. The CDR3 nucleotides read TGTGCCAGCAGCTGGGGGACAGGGAGGAACACTGAAGCTTTCTTT.

This clonotype was recorded a few times. The chain joins TRBV11-2 to TRBJ2-7; 7 bases are shared with TRBD1. Germline-derived CDR1 and CDR2 are SGHAT and FQNNGV. The CDR3 contains 14 residues. The junction had 5 bases not matched to a gene; V was cut back by 6 bases and J by 0 bases. CDR3 nucleotide sequence: TGTGCCAGCAGTAGCAGGGGGACCTCCTACGAGCAGTACTTC. Encoded protein: CASSSRGTSYEQYF.

This clonotype occurred many times. The chain has TRBV9 and TRBJ2-3; a weak D match, TRBD1 (5 bases). This CDR3 region has 14 residues. Per the germline V gene, CDR1 is SGDLS and CDR2 is YYNGEE. The V end was cut by 3 bases, the J end by 6 bases, with 14 bases between. The CDR3 DNA follows: TGTGCCAGCAGCGCCTTCCAGACAGCGGATACGCAGTATTTT. Protein: CASSAFQTADTQYF.

Ten or more counts support this clonotype. This chain uses TRBV12-3 or TRBV12-4 with TRBJ1-1; D remains unclear. The CDR3 extends over 13 amino acids. V was trimmed by 6 bases and J by 3 bases, leaving 11 bases between them. The CDR3 spells CASSRRRDTEAFF. Written as DNA, the CDR3 is TGTGCCAGCAGCCGTAGGAGGGACACTGAAGCTTTCTTT.

This sequence joins TRBV29-1 and TRBJ2-5, with 11 bases lining up with TRBD1. V lost 7 bases to trimming and J lost 9 bases; unmatched junction nucleotides: 10. The CDR3 loop spans 13 amino acids. Germline V gene lookup returns CDR1 SQVTM and CDR2 ANQGSEA. CDR3 region: CSAEGQGVRAQYF. The CDR3 DNA reads as TGCAGCGCTGAGGGACAGGGGGTACGGGCCCAGTACTTC.

This clonotype has a count of ten or more. This rearrangement joins TRBV4-3 to TRBJ2-1; the D is unclear. Germline CDR1 reads LGHNA; CDR2 reads YSLEER. The CDR3 runs 15 residues. V lost 4 bases and J 0 bases, leaving 10 bases between the germline ends. CDR3 sequence reads: CASSRFTSSYNEQFF. In DNA form, the CDR3 reads TGCGCCAGCAGCCGATTTACGAGCTCCTACAATGAGCAGTTCTTC.

As regards this clonotype: A read error is possible here, since a much larger clone lies one base away. The V gene is TRBV29-1, the J gene TRBJ2-1; 8 positions agree with TRBD2. Germline assignment: CDR1 SQVTM and CDR2 ANQGSEA. Trimming cost V 8 bases and J 10 bases; bases outside gene matches: 10. The CDR3 runs to 12 residues. CDR3 amino acids: CSIRDGGREQFF. CDR3 in DNA: TGCAGCATTCGGGACGGCGGGAGGGAGCAGTTCTTC.